The next 24 T cell receptor beta chains were all read from a single sample in a study of blood T cell repertoires in COVID-19. The repertoire was sequenced with immunoSEQ multiplex PCR; TCRdb's copy has only in-frame clones and lacks some. Among roughly 31,000 clones listed, 75% to 90% were seen once. The sample comprised peripheral blood. The receptors come from a man aged 60 to 75 with acute or convalescent COVID-19.

This clone was detected once. The rearrangement joins TRBV24-1 to TRBJ1-2; 9 positions match TRBD1. There are 17 residues in the CDR3. CDR1 KGHDR and CDR2 SFDVKD come from the germline V gene. J lost 0 bases, V lost 3 bases, and 7 bases had no gene match. CDR3 sequence (DNA): TGTGCCACCAGTGATCCCCGGGACAGGGCGACTAACTATGGCTACACCTTC. It encodes CATSDPRDRATNYGYTF.

This clone has a single count. V usage is TRBV5-6 and J usage is TRBJ1-6, with D perhaps TRBD1 (6 bases). This CDR3 spans 15 amino acids. The germline CDR1 and CDR2 sequences are SGHDT and YYEEEE. Trimming pared 6 bases from V and 7 bases from J, leaving 17 bases between. The CDR3 protein is CASILRGGRNSPLHF. In DNA, the CDR3 is TGTGCCAGCATCCTCAGGGGAGGGCGGAATTCACCCCTCCACTTT.

The V gene is TRBV18, the J gene TRBJ2-2, with 7 positions matching TRBD1. CDR1 and CDR2 (germline): KGHSH, LQKENI. The CDR3 extends over 14 amino acids. V shed 3 bases and J 6 bases; nucleotides not matched to a gene: 4. DNA of the CDR3: TGTGCCAGCTCACCGGATACAGGGGCCGGGGAGCTGTTTTTT. Translating it yields CASSPDTGAGELFF.

The chain employs TRBV11-2 and TRBJ2-7; D is undetermined. CDR3 length equals 14 residues. V lost 3 bases to trimming and J lost 6 bases, with 15 bases between them. The germline gives CDR1 SGHAT, CDR2 FQNNGV. In DNA form, the CDR3 reads TGTGCCAGCAGCTTTTTGTATCGTGGCAGCGAGCAGTACTTC. Encoded protein: CASSFLYRGSEQYF. Based on the CDR3 plus reference TRBV11-2 and TRBJ2-7, the full variable domain is EAGVAQSPRYKIIEKRQSVAFWCNPISGHATLYWYQQILGQGPKLLIQFQNNGVVDDSQLPKDRFSAERLKGVDSTLKIQPAKLEDSAVYLCASSFLYRGSEQYFGPGTRLTVT.

The sample holds a few counts of this clone. The chain joins TRBV5-4 to TRBJ2-7; D possibly corresponds to TRBD1 (6 bases). This CDR3 has 12 amino acids. Deletions cut 4 bases from V and 7 bases from J, with 12 bases between. CDR1 SGHNT and CDR2 YYREEE come from the germline V gene (reference sequence). CDR3 sequence reads: CASSILGAEQYF. CDR3 in DNA: TGTGCCAGCAGCATTCTGGGGGCAGAGCAGTACTTC.

This sequence joins TRBV7-8 and TRBJ1-1; D remains ambiguous. The CDR3 loop spans 14 amino acids. The germline V gene has CDR1 SGHVS and CDR2 FQNEAQ. The V end lost 5 bases, the J end lost 3 bases, and 13 bases lay between the germline ends. This CDR3 is CASSRNELDTEAFF. DNA of the CDR3: TGTGCCAGCAGCCGCAACGAACTGGACACTGAAGCTTTCTTT.

The CDR3 is CSVADRGNEKLFF. CDR3 sequence (DNA): TGCAGCGTTGCGGACAGGGGGAATGAAAAACTGTTTTTT. The rearrangement links TRBV29-1 to TRBJ1-4; 10 bases agree with TRBD1. This CDR3 spans 13 amino acids. Germline CDR1 and CDR2: SQVTM and ANQGSEA. Unmatched junction bases numbered 1, after V lost 4 bases and J lost 5 bases.

The CDR3 loop reads CASSRAGRLPEKLFF. The CDR3 DNA sequence: TGTGCCAGCAGCCGGGCAGGGCGGTTGCCTGAAAAACTGTTTTTT. V gene TRBV14 combines with J gene TRBJ1-4; possibly TRBD1 for D (5 bases). This CDR3 is 15 amino acids long. In germline, CDR1 is SGHDN, CDR2 FVKESK. Trimming pared 4 bases from V and 7 bases from J, leaving 16 bases between.

This chain connects TRBV20-1 to TRBJ2-1; D is unresolved. V gave up 5 bases and J gave up 3 bases, with 5 bases separating them. From germline, CDR1 is DFQATT and CDR2 SNEGSKA (reference sequence). CDR3 size: 11 residues. This CDR3 reads CSAPYYNEQFF. The DNA of the CDR3 is TGCAGTGCTCCCTACTACAATGAGCAGTTCTTC.

About this clone itself: The sample carries other DNA sequences with the same CDR3. This chain connects TRBV7-9 to TRBJ1-5; no definite D call. Germline V gives CDR1 SEHNR, CDR2 FQNEAQ (reference sequence). V lost 1 base and J lost 0, with 7 bases in between. The CDR3 consists of 15 residues. The CDR3 DNA reads as TGTGCCAGCAGCTTAGGCGGATATAGCAATCAGCCCCAGCATTTT. Protein product: CASSLGGYSNQPQHF. The variable domain in full, completed from reference TRBV7-9 and TRBJ1-5, reads DTGVSQNPRHKITKRGQNVTFRCDPISEHNRLYWYRQTLGQGPEFLTYFQNEAQLEKSRLLSDRFSAERPKGSFSTLEIQRTEQGDSAMYLCASSLGGYSNQPQHFGDGTRLSIL.

This chain links TRBV9 with TRBJ2-1; D might be TRBD1 (6 bases). CDR3 length: 14 residues. Per the germline V gene, CDR1 is SGDLS and CDR2 is YYNGEE. V lost 1 base to trimming and J lost 5 bases, with 10 bases between them. The CDR3 bases are TGTGCCAGCAGCGTACCCGGGACAAACAATGAGCAGTTCTTC. This translates into CASSVPGTNNEQFF.

The V gene is TRBV4-2, the J gene TRBJ1-6, with D unresolved. The CDR3 loop spans 15 amino acids. The V gene's germline CDR1 is LGHNA and CDR2 YNFKEQ. The V end lost 0 bases, the J end lost 10 bases, and 13 bases lay between the germline ends. CDR3 protein: CASSQDGSSGSPLHF. In nucleotides, the CDR3 is TGTGCCAGCAGCCAAGATGGGAGTAGTGGATCACCCCTCCACTTT.

This rearrangement joins TRBV7-2 to TRBJ2-7; 11 bases match TRBD1. Germline CDR1 and CDR2: SGHTA and FQGNSA. J lost 3 bases, V lost 5 bases, and 6 bases had no gene match. The CDR3 totals 15 residues. The CDR3 DNA reads as TGTGCCAGCAGCCGCCGGGACAGGGGGGACTACGAGCAGTACTTC. It codes for CASSRRDRGDYEQYF. The variable domain in full, with the rest retrieved from reference TRBV7-2 and TRBJ2-7, is GAGVSQSPSNKVTEKGKDVELRCDPISGHTALYWYRQSLGQGLEFLIYFQGNSAPDKSGLPSDRFSAERTGGSVSTLTIQRTQQEDSAVYLCASSRRDRGDYEQYFGPGTRLTVT.

The rearrangement joins TRBV25-1 to TRBJ1-5; no clear D gene. The germline CDR1 and CDR2 sequences are MGHDK and SYGVNS. The CDR3 has 13 amino acids. Trimming took 8 bases from V and 11 from J, leaving 19 bases between them. CDR3 protein: CASSSNVEMSQHF. The CDR3 region has the DNA TGTGCCAGCTCCTCGAATGTGGAGATGTCCCAGCATTTT.

J is TRBJ1-1 and V is TRBV13; D unclear. V gave up 3 bases and J gave up 4 bases, with 9 bases separating them. Per germline, CDR1 PRHDT and CDR2 FYEKMQ (reference sequence). The CDR3 spans 13 residues. The CDR3 spells CASSLGGFTEAFF. For the CDR3, the DNA is TGTGCCAGCAGCTTGGGAGGGTTCACTGAAGCTTTCTTT.

The rearrangement links TRBV2 to TRBJ1-4; the D gene is possibly TRBD1 (5 bases). The V and J ends lost 6 bases and 3 bases respectively, with 11 bases between them. The CDR3 consists of 14 residues. CDR1 and CDR2 (germline): SNHLY, FYNNEI. For the CDR3, the DNA is TGTGCCAGCAGCTCAGGGCTGGCTAATGAAAAACTGTTTTTT. Translating gives CASSSGLANEKLFF.

The gene calls are TRBV28 and TRBJ2-1; 9 nucleotides match TRBD2. Unmatched junction bases numbered 8, after V lost 7 bases and J lost 4 bases. This CDR3 region has 15 residues. Germline V gene lookup returns CDR1 MDHEN and CDR2 SYDVKM. The CDR3 protein is CASKTHSGSYNEQFF. The CDR3 DNA sequence: TGTGCCAGCAAAACTCATAGCGGGAGTTACAATGAGCAGTTCTTC. Full variable domain (remainder filled in from reference TRBV28 and TRBJ2-1): DVKVTQSSRYLVKRTGEKVFLECVQDMDHENMFWYRQDPGLGLRLIYFSYDVKMKEKGDIPEGYSVSREKKERFSLILESASTNQTSMYLCASKTHSGSYNEQFFGPGTRLTVL.

Only a few counts were recorded for this clone. The chain has TRBV11-2 and TRBJ1-1; D may be TRBD1 (5 bases). V lost 5 bases and J lost 2, with 15 bases in between. The V gene's germline CDR1 is SGHAT and CDR2 FQNNGV. This CDR3 is 15 amino acids long. DNA for the CDR3: TGTGCCAGCAGCCTGTACAGGCAGAAAAACACTGAAGCTTTCTTT. It encodes CASSLYRQKNTEAFF.

V and J are TRBV21-1 and TRBJ2-7; the table gives TRBD2 as D, unverified against the DNA. TRBV21-1 is tagged as a pseudogene. The CDR3 totals 17 residues. The CDR3 loop reads CASSKLTSGSPKNEQYF. The CDR3 nucleotides are TGTGCCAGCAGCAAACTGACTAGCGGGAGTCCTAAAAACGAGCAGTACTTC.

V gene TRBV7-2 combines with J gene TRBJ2-1; possibly TRBD2 for D (6 bases). From germline, CDR1 is SGHTA and CDR2 FQGNSA. CDR3 size: 15 residues. V lost 5 bases and J lost 0, with 11 bases in between. The CDR3 DNA sequence: TGTGCCAGCAGCCGGGACTCCAGCTCCTACAATGAGCAGTTCTTC. As protein: CASSRDSSSYNEQFF. Based on the CDR3 plus reference TRBV7-2 and TRBJ2-1, the full variable domain is GAGVSQSPSNKVTEKGKDVELRCDPISGHTALYWYRQSLGQGLEFLIYFQGNSAPDKSGLPSDRFSAERTGGSVSTLTIQRTQQEDSAVYLCASSRDSSSYNEQFFGPGTRLTVL.

The chain carries TRBV10-3 and TRBJ1-2; 9 nucleotides line up with TRBD1. The V gene end was trimmed by 3 bases and the J gene end by 6 bases; junction bases not matched to a gene: 2. CDR1 is ENHRY, CDR2 SYGVKD, per germline. The CDR3 totals 13 residues. The CDR3, as DNA: TGTGCCATCAGTGATTGGACAGGGGATGGCTACACCTTC. Protein: CAISDWTGDGYTF.

The V call is TRBV5-1, the J call TRBJ2-2; the D gene is possibly TRBD1 (5 bases). Germline assignment: CDR1 SGHRS and CDR2 YFSETQ. The CDR3 is made up of 13 amino acids. V gave up 4 bases and J gave up 5 bases, with 9 bases separating them. CDR3 sequence: CASSPAGTGELFF. CDR3 in DNA: TGCGCCAGCAGCCCCGCAGGGACCGGGGAGCTGTTTTTT.

V usage is TRBV19 and J usage is TRBJ1-1; D uncertain. The germline V gene encodes CDR1 LNHDA and CDR2 SQIVND (reference sequence). With 4 bases removed from V and 3 bases from J, the gap between germline ends came to 9 bases. The CDR3 covers 13 residues. The CDR3 spells CASSRVRDTEAFF. CDR3 in DNA: TGTGCCAGTAGTAGGGTGAGGGACACTGAAGCTTTCTTT.

V is TRBV10-1 and J is TRBJ2-1; TRBD2 is a possible D gene (6 bases). The CDR3 loop spans 14 amino acids. Per germline, CDR1 WNHNN and CDR2 SYGVQD (reference sequence). V was clipped by 4 bases and J by 7 bases, with 14 bases between them. DNA of the CDR3: TGCGCCAGCAGTGCGGGGTCCCGGGGGAATGAGCAGTTCTTC. Amino acid sequence: CASSAGSRGNEQFF.